The 25 T cell receptor beta chains below all came from one sample that was sequenced in a study of Tregs in tolerant kidney transplant recipients. Assay used: immunoSEQ multiplex PCR; TCRdb lists only in-frame clones, some missing. The sample gives 100,000 to 120,000 clones, 90% of which show up once; under 0.35% is in the top ten. The sequenced sample was CD4+ T cells from blood, obtained before the transplant. Receptors were obtained from a human donor who received a combined kidney and bone marrow transplant.

The chain uses TRBV4-3 and TRBJ1-1, with 7 bases that match TRBD1. Unmatched junction bases numbered 7, after V lost 4 bases and J lost 5 bases. Germline values: CDR1 LGHNA, CDR2 YSLEER. The CDR3 runs to 14 residues. The CDR3 here is CASSPEGAKTEAFF. The CDR3, as DNA: TGCGCCAGCAGCCCCGAGGGGGCAAAGACTGAAGCTTTCTTT.

The chain employs TRBV11-2 and TRBJ2-5, with D possibly being TRBD1 (5 bases). There are 16 residues in the CDR3. CDR1 and CDR2 (germline): SGHAT, FQNNGV. Trimming stripped 5 bases from V and 4 bases from J, with 20 bases between. This CDR3 reads CASSPLLGRDPETQYF. As DNA, the CDR3 is TGTGCCAGCAGCCCACTCCTGGGCAGGGATCCAGAGACCCAGTACTTC.

The V gene is TRBV18, the J gene TRBJ2-5; a weak D match, TRBD2 (6 bases). The CDR3 runs 15 residues. The V gene lost 2 bases and the J gene lost 4 bases, with 14 bases spanning the gap. CDR1 is KGHSH, CDR2 LQKENI, per germline. Written as DNA, the CDR3 is TGTGCCAGCTCACCAGGTATGGTCGGGAGAGAGACCCAGTACTTC. This encodes CASSPGMVGRETQYF. The whole variable domain, remainder taken from reference TRBV18 and TRBJ2-5, is NAGVMQNPRHLVRRRGQEARLRCSPMKGHSHVYWYRQLPEEGLKFMVYLQKENIIDESGMPKERFSAEFPKEGPSILRIQQVVRGDSAAYFCASSPGMVGRETQYFGPGTRLLVL.

This chain joins TRBV21-1 and TRBJ1-1; the DNA was not used to check the table's D call, TRBD1. TRBV21-1 is a documented pseudogene. This CDR3 is built from 18 residues. CDR3 loop: CASSKERRTGPFSGEAFF. The DNA of the CDR3 is TGTGCCAGCAGCAAAGAGAGAAGGACAGGGCCTTTTTCCGGTGAAGCTTTCTTT.

This clone has just a few counts. The V gene is TRBV19, the J gene TRBJ1-2; D remains unclear. The V gene lost 7 bases and the J gene lost 0 bases, with 18 bases spanning the gap. Looked up from germline, CDR1 is LNHDA and CDR2 is SQIVND (reference sequence). CDR3 size: 16 residues. This CDR3 reads CASIPRQRETNYGYTF. CDR3 coding DNA: TGTGCCAGTATCCCCCGGCAGCGCGAGACTAACTATGGCTACACCTTC.

This chain joins TRBV19 and TRBJ2-5; D gene uncertain. V lost 3 bases, J lost 2 bases, and 10 bases lay in between. The CDR3 loop spans 14 amino acids. Germline values: CDR1 LNHDA, CDR2 SQIVND (reference sequence). The CDR3 DNA is TGTGCCAGTAGTATCTGGGCAGCTCAAGAGACCCAGTACTTC. It encodes CASSIWAAQETQYF.

The V and J genes are TRBV28 and TRBJ1-3; 8 bases align to TRBD1. V dropped 2 bases and J dropped 5; count of bases not matched to a gene: 5. CDR1 and CDR2 from the germline V gene are MDHEN and SYDVKM. This CDR3 has 15 amino acids. Here the CDR3 reads CASSLGGQGRNTIYF. For the CDR3, the DNA is TGTGCCAGCAGTTTAGGAGGACAGGGACGAAACACCATATATTTT.

V is TRBV11-3 and J is TRBJ2-1, with D perhaps matching TRBD2 (6 bases). Germline CDR1 is SGHNT and CDR2 is YENEEA. Trimming stripped 3 bases from V and 7 bases from J, with 13 bases between. The CDR3 loop spans 14 amino acids. CDR3 in amino acids: CASSFSGSLNEQFF. The CDR3 nucleotides are TGTGCCAGCAGCTTCTCCGGGAGTCTGAATGAGCAGTTCTTC.

The chain has TRBV30 and TRBJ2-1, with 16 bases fitting TRBD2. V lost 1 base to trimming and J lost 9 bases; unmatched junction nucleotides: 12. This CDR3 has 18 amino acids. Germline V gene data show CDR1 as GTSNPN and CDR2 as SVGIG (reference sequence). In DNA, the CDR3 is TGTGCCTGGAGTGCCGCCGGGACTAGCGGGAGGGGCCACGTTGAGCAGTTCTTC. Its translation: CAWSAAGTSGRGHVEQFF. The entire variable domain, with the rest obtained from reference TRBV30 and TRBJ2-1, is as follows: SQTIHQWPATLVQPVGSPLSLECTVEGTSNPNLYWYRQAAGRGLQLLFYSVGIGQISSEVPQNLSASRPQDRQFILSSKKLLLSDSGFYLCAWSAAGTSGRGHVEQFFGPGTRLTVL.

The J gene is TRBJ1-2, the V gene TRBV27, with D perhaps TRBD1 (5 bases). V was shortened by 5 bases and J by 8 bases, with 12 bases between the two germline ends. This CDR3 has 12 amino acids. Per the germline V gene, CDR1 is MNHEY and CDR2 is SMNVEV (reference sequence). CDR3 coding DNA: TGTGCCAGCAGTCCGTGGGGGGGAGGCTACACCTTC. This codes for CASSPWGGGYTF.

This chain connects TRBV27 to TRBJ1-4, with D perhaps matching TRBD1 (5 bases). In germline, CDR1 is MNHEY, CDR2 SMNVEV (reference sequence). V lost 2 bases and J 5 bases, leaving 12 bases between the germline ends. CDR3 size: 15 residues. CDR3 amino acids: CASSLLPGRNEKLFF. DNA of the CDR3: TGTGCCAGCAGTTTACTGCCAGGGCGGAATGAAAAACTGTTTTTT.

The V gene is TRBV6-6, the J gene TRBJ1-2; D call uncertain. Between the trimmed V and J ends, which lost 0 bases and 1 base, there was a span of 6 bases. The V gene's germline CDR1 is MNHNY and CDR2 SVGAGI (reference sequence). The CDR3 is made up of 14 amino acids. DNA of the CDR3: TGTGCCAGCAGTTACTCTGGCATTAACTATGGCTACACCTTC. Residues: CASSYSGINYGYTF.

The chain is built from TRBV5-8 and TRBJ2-2; 10 bases are shared with TRBD2. Germline CDR1 SGHTS, CDR2 YDEGEE. With V trimmed by 4 bases and J by 3 bases, 6 bases remained unmatched. The CDR3 has 16 residues. This CDR3 is CASSLGTSVHTGELFF. In DNA, the CDR3 is TGTGCCAGCAGCCTCGGGACTAGCGTTCACACCGGGGAGCTGTTTTTT. Combining the CDR3 with reference TRBV5-8 and TRBJ2-2 gives the whole variable domain EAGVTQSPTHLIKTRGQQATLRCSPISGHTSVYWYQQALGLGLQFLLWYDEGEERNRGNFPPRFSGRQFPNYSSELNVNALELEDSALYLCASSLGTSVHTGELFFGEGSRLTVL.

This chain links TRBV5-1 with TRBJ2-1, with 13 nucleotides matching TRBD2. Germline CDR1 SGHRS, CDR2 YFSETQ. Unmatched junction bases numbered 4, after V lost 3 bases and J lost 4 bases. This CDR3 spans 16 amino acids. The CDR3 region is CASSSVGLAGYNEQFF. The CDR3 bases are TGCGCCAGCAGCTCGGTGGGACTAGCGGGGTACAATGAGCAGTTCTTC.

This rearrangement joins TRBV6-6 to TRBJ2-3; TRBD1 matches at 9 bases. The germline CDR1 and CDR2 sequences are MNHNY and SVGAGI (reference sequence). This CDR3 region has 15 residues. J lost 4 bases, V lost 2 bases, and 4 bases had no gene match. DNA of the CDR3: TGTGCCAGCAGTTACGGACAGGGGTTGCCAGATACGCAGTATTTT. Translated, it gives CASSYGQGLPDTQYF.

The chain is built from TRBV7-2 and TRBJ2-3, with 11 bases matching TRBD2. This CDR3 spans 17 amino acids. J lost 6 bases, V lost 3 bases, and 11 bases had no gene match. Germline CDR1 and CDR2: SGHTA and FQGNSA. CDR3 in amino acids: CASSFLGLAVSEDTQYF. CDR3 nucleotide sequence: TGTGCCAGCAGCTTTTTGGGACTAGCGGTTTCGGAGGATACGCAGTATTTT.

The J gene is TRBJ2-7, the V gene TRBV10-2; D is unresolved. The CDR3 is 14 amino acids. Germline assignment: CDR1 WSHSY and CDR2 SAAADI. V gave up 6 bases and J gave up 2 bases, with 14 bases separating them. CDR3 DNA sequence: TGCGCCAGCAGGGCCAGGTCACCGACCTACGAGCAGTACTTC. Translated: CASRARSPTYEQYF.

The chain joins TRBV18 to TRBJ2-3; D ambiguous. The V gene lost 3 bases and the J gene lost 0 bases, with 13 bases spanning the gap. CDR1 KGHSH and CDR2 LQKENI come from the germline V gene. CDR3 length equals 16 residues. CDR3 nucleotides: TGTGCCAGCTCACCCCTCGAGACTGGAAGCACAGATACGCAGTATTTT. Its protein is CASSPLETGSTDTQYF. Filled out from reference TRBV18 and TRBJ2-3, the complete variable domain reads NAGVMQNPRHLVRRRGQEARLRCSPMKGHSHVYWYRQLPEEGLKFMVYLQKENIIDESGMPKERFSAEFPKEGPSILRIQQVVRGDSAAYFCASSPLETGSTDTQYFGPGTRLTVL.

The chain uses TRBV29-1 and TRBJ2-7, with 10 bases that match TRBD1. The CDR3 runs 14 residues. From germline, CDR1 is SQVTM and CDR2 ANQGSEA. Trimming removed 4 bases from V and 6 bases from J; junction bases left unmatched: 9. The CDR3 reads CSVVEGDRGREQYF. The CDR3 region has the DNA TGCAGCGTTGTAGAGGGGGACAGGGGACGCGAGCAGTACTTC.

DNA of the CDR3: TGCAGCGTTGACAGGGGGCGGAACACTGAAGCTTTCTTT. Its translation is CSVDRGRNTEAFF. The chain joins TRBV29-1 to TRBJ1-1, with TRBD1 identical over 8 bases. From germline, CDR1 is SQVTM and CDR2 ANQGSEA. V was pared by 3 bases and J by 1 base, with 1 base of the junction left unmatched. CDR3 length equals 13 residues.

J is TRBJ2-3 and V is TRBV27; maybe TRBD1 (6 bases). The germline V gene has CDR1 MNHEY and CDR2 SMNVEV (reference sequence). Trimming left V 4 bases short and J 2 bases short, with 10 bases between. The CDR3 contains 14 residues. This CDR3 is CASSSQGLTDTQYF. CDR3 coding DNA: TGTGCCAGCAGTTCACAGGGTCTCACAGATACGCAGTATTTT.

This clone was seen only once. The chain couples TRBV28 to TRBJ1-4, with 10 bases fitting TRBD1. CDR1 and CDR2 (germline): MDHEN, SYDVKM. The J segment lost 6 bases and the V segment lost 6 bases, leaving 7 bases of the junction unmatched. The CDR3 has 15 residues. The CDR3 DNA reads TGTGCCAGCAGGCTGTGGGGACAGGGGTATGAAAAACTGTTTTTT. Its translation is CASRLWGQGYEKLFF. The variable domain in full, with the rest retrieved from reference TRBV28 and TRBJ1-4, is DVKVTQSSRYLVKRTGEKVFLECVQDMDHENMFWYRQDPGLGLRLIYFSYDVKMKEKGDIPEGYSVSREKKERFSLILESASTNQTSMYLCASRLWGQGYEKLFFGSGTQLSVL.

The sample holds one count of this clone. This chain links TRBV29-1 with TRBJ2-2; TRBD2 agrees at 10 bases. The CDR3 spans 14 residues. The V gene end was trimmed by 7 bases and the J gene end by 1 base; junction bases not matched to a gene: 3. CDR1 and CDR2 (germline): SQVTM, ANQGSEA. DNA for the CDR3: TGCAGCGCTAGGACTAGCGGGAACACCGGGGAGCTGTTTTTT. This encodes CSARTSGNTGELFF.

V gene TRBV10-3 combines with J gene TRBJ2-1; possibly TRBD2 for D (6 bases). The CDR3 is 11 residues long. Germline V gene sequence: CDR1 ENHRY, CDR2 SYGVKD. Trimming shortened V by 6 bases and J by 8 bases, and 8 bases separated the two germline ends. The CDR3 nucleotides read TGTGCCATCAGCGGGGGAGATGAGCAGTTCTTC. Protein: CAISGGDEQFF.

The rearrangement joins TRBV19 to TRBJ2-1; no clear D gene. CDR1 is LNHDA and CDR2 is SQIVND in the germline V gene (reference sequence). Trimming took 6 bases from V and 4 from J, leaving 4 bases between them. The CDR3 is 11 residues long. CDR3 sequence reads: CASRLYNEQFF. DNA of the CDR3: TGTGCCAGTAGACTATACAATGAGCAGTTCTTC.